The source of this T cell receptor beta chain is a study of T cell responses to AZD1222 COVID-19 vaccine. Assay: immunoSEQ multiplex PCR; the TCRdb copy retains only in-frame clones and omits some. The table records around 81,000 clones, approximately 90% of them present only once. Notes on this clone: The antigen is not known.

Findings and limits, study-wide: Seropositive AZD1222 recipients at baseline numbered only five to seven. Clonal diversity was possibly underestimated, and white British individuals and females predominated among donors.

This CDR3 is built from 16 residues. The germline V and J ends were trimmed by 4 bases and 3 bases, with 13 bases remaining between them. Germline CDR1 and CDR2: LNHNV and YYDKDF (reference sequence). Material: peripheral blood, obtained 28 days after the second AZD1222 dose. The sequence was collected from an adult who received the AZD1222 COVID-19 vaccine. The chain uses TRBV15 and TRBJ1-6; no reliable D call. CDR3 in DNA: TGTGCCACCAGCACGGACCAGAATGGCTATAATTCACCCCTCCACTTT. Residues: CATSTDQNGYNSPLHF.